The source of this TCR beta chain is a study of blood T cell repertoires in COVID-19. Study-level background: There were acute and convalescent COVID-19 samples, and they came from the United States, Italy and Spain.

After removal of 3 bases from V and 4 bases from J, the junction contained 2 bases not matched to a gene. The CDR3 runs 13 residues. The germline V gene encodes CDR1 GTSNPN and CDR2 SVGIG (reference sequence). Generated by immunoSEQ multiplex PCR, the TCRdb table keeps only in-frame clones and is missing some. The sample consists of tens of thousands of clones, about nine tenths of them appearing once. The clonotype was recovered from a woman aged 45-65 years with active or convalescent COVID-19. What was sequenced was peripheral blood. This chain joins TRBV30 and TRBJ2-7, with 11 nucleotides matching TRBD2. The CDR3 DNA follows: TGTGCCTGGAGACTAGCGGGAGAATACGAGCAGTACTTC. Encoded protein: CAWRLAGEYEQYF.